This is a list of T cell receptor beta chains from one sample in a study of identifying expanded T cells in peripheral blood. Profiled with immunoSEQ multiplex PCR; TCRdb holds only in-frame clones, not every one. Seen here are 100,000 to 150,000 clones, 86% observed once, and the top ten hold more than 7%. The specimen sequenced was blood. The receptors stem from a person aged 18 to 70 in good health. Each CDR3 is given with its conserved first and last residue. Fields, in order: clone size, D gene, J gene, V gene, CDR3 protein, CDR3 DNA. D genes are given only for firm matches. A row's size may be missing; if present it is once, few, many or a size class.

abundance: -
d_gene: -
j_gene: TRBJ2-2
v_gene: TRBV9
CDR3aa: CASSVGAVGELFF
CDR3nt: TGTGCCAGCAGCGTAGGGGCGGTCGGGGAGCTGTTTTTT

abundance: -
d_gene: -
j_gene: TRBJ1-1
v_gene: TRBV25-1
CDR3aa: CASSGGRKAFF
CDR3nt: TGTGCCAGCAGTGGGGGGCGCAAAGCTTTCTTT

abundance: -
d_gene: -
j_gene: TRBJ2-1
v_gene: TRBV25-1
CDR3aa: CASSDLSGGGLNEQFF
CDR3nt: TGTGCCAGCAGTGACTTATCGGGTGGGGGGTTAAATGAGCAGTTCTTC

abundance: -
d_gene: -
j_gene: TRBJ1-5
v_gene: TRBV2
CDR3aa: CASSRIRDSNQPQHF
CDR3nt: TGTGCCAGCAGTCGGATCCGGGACAGCAATCAGCCCCAGCATTTT

abundance: -
d_gene: TRBD2
j_gene: TRBJ2-1
v_gene: TRBV11-3
CDR3aa: CASSSEPGTSGVNEQFF
CDR3nt: TGTGCCAGCAGCTCCGAACCCGGGACTAGCGGGGTCAATGAGCAGTTCTTC

abundance: -
d_gene: -
j_gene: TRBJ2-4
v_gene: TRBV4-3
CDR3aa: CASSQGLEAKNIQYF
CDR3nt: TGCGCCAGCAGCCAAGGCTTGGAAGCCAAAAACATTCAGTACTTC

abundance: few
d_gene: -
j_gene: TRBJ1-2
v_gene: TRBV7-2
CDR3aa: CASSLGTLVYTF
CDR3nt: TGTGCCAGCAGCTTAGGGACGTTGGTCTACACCTTC

abundance: -
d_gene: -
j_gene: TRBJ1-2
v_gene: TRBV12-2
CDR3aa: CASRGGPGTGRYGYTF
CDR3nt: TGTGCAAGTCGCGGCGGTCCCGGGACAGGGCGCTATGGCTACACCTTC

abundance: -
d_gene: -
j_gene: TRBJ1-4
v_gene: TRBV6-5
CDR3aa: CASSPTSTTNEKLFF
CDR3nt: TGTGCCAGCAGTCCTACATCTACAACTAATGAAAAACTGTTTTTT

abundance: -
d_gene: -
j_gene: TRBJ2-7
v_gene: TRBV30
CDR3aa: CAWSTGPPSSYEQYF
CDR3nt: TGTGCCTGGAGTACCGGTCCCCCAAGCTCCTACGAGCAGTACTTC

abundance: -
d_gene: -
j_gene: TRBJ1-2
v_gene: TRBV4-3
CDR3aa: CASSQDTGNANYGYTF
CDR3nt: TGCGCCAGCAGCCAAGATACGGGCAACGCTAACTATGGCTACACCTTC

abundance: -
d_gene: -
j_gene: TRBJ2-5
v_gene: TRBV7-8
CDR3aa: CASSRKQEETQYF
CDR3nt: TGTGCCAGCAGCCGTAAACAGGAAGAGACCCAGTACTTC

abundance: few
d_gene: -
j_gene: TRBJ1-2
v_gene: TRBV7-9
CDR3aa: CASSFVAERERGYTF
CDR3nt: TGTGCCAGCAGCTTTGTAGCCGAAAGGGAGAGGGGCTACACCTTC

abundance: -
d_gene: -
j_gene: TRBJ1-1
v_gene: TRBV7-2
CDR3aa: CASSLMPGTEAFF
CDR3nt: TGTGCCAGCAGCCTCATGCCGGGGACTGAAGCTTTCTTT

abundance: few
d_gene: TRBD2
j_gene: TRBJ2-5
v_gene: TRBV6-5
CDR3aa: CASRPGLAGIETQYF
CDR3nt: TGTGCCAGCAGACCCGGACTAGCGGGAATTGAGACCCAGTACTTC

abundance: -
d_gene: -
j_gene: TRBJ2-5
v_gene: TRBV7-2
CDR3aa: CASSPQGGVETQYF
CDR3nt: TGTGCCAGCAGCCCCCAGGGGGGAGTGGAGACCCAGTACTTC

abundance: -
d_gene: -
j_gene: TRBJ1-4
v_gene: TRBV4-3
CDR3aa: CASSPGLIPTNEKLFF
CDR3nt: TGCGCCAGCAGCCCGGGGTTAATTCCCACTAATGAAAAACTGTTTTTT

abundance: -
d_gene: -
j_gene: TRBJ2-1
v_gene: TRBV7-9
CDR3aa: CASTQIGQGRYNEQFF
CDR3nt: TGTGCCAGCACCCAGATTGGGCAGGGGAGATACAATGAGCAGTTCTTC

abundance: -
d_gene: -
j_gene: TRBJ2-1
v_gene: TRBV5-1
CDR3aa: CASSLSLGQFYEQFF
CDR3nt: TGCGCCAGCAGCTTGTCTTTGGGACAATTTTATGAGCAGTTCTTC

abundance: -
d_gene: -
j_gene: TRBJ1-1
v_gene: TRBV6-1
CDR3aa: CASQGNTEAFF
CDR3nt: TGTGCCAGTCAGGGGAATACTGAAGCTTTCTTT

abundance: -
d_gene: -
j_gene: TRBJ2-3
v_gene: TRBV5-1
CDR3aa: CASSSGDTQYF
CDR3nt: TGCGCCAGCAGCAGTGGGGATACGCAGTATTTT

abundance: -
d_gene: -
j_gene: TRBJ2-7
v_gene: TRBV19
CDR3aa: CASSGYLTYEQYF
CDR3nt: TGTGCCAGTAGTGGGTACCTGACCTACGAGCAGTACTTC

abundance: -
d_gene: TRBD2
j_gene: TRBJ2-1
v_gene: TRBV11-3
CDR3aa: CASSSGTSGRGEQFF
CDR3nt: TGTGCCAGCAGCTCCGGGACTAGCGGGAGGGGCGAGCAGTTCTTC

abundance: -
d_gene: TRBD2
j_gene: TRBJ2-7
v_gene: TRBV7-8
CDR3aa: CASSYRTSGSYEQYF
CDR3nt: TGTGCCAGCAGCTATCGGACTAGCGGCTCCTACGAGCAGTACTTC

abundance: -
d_gene: -
j_gene: TRBJ1-1
v_gene: TRBV5-1
CDR3aa: CASSLIANTEAFF
CDR3nt: TGCGCCAGCAGCTTGATAGCGAACACTGAAGCTTTCTTT

abundance: few
d_gene: TRBD1
j_gene: TRBJ1-2
v_gene: TRBV19
CDR3aa: CASSLTGGANGYTF
CDR3nt: TGTGCCAGTAGCCTGACAGGGGGCGCGAATGGCTACACCTTC

abundance: -
d_gene: -
j_gene: TRBJ1-6
v_gene: TRBV4-2
CDR3aa: CASSQESASAGRSPLHF
CDR3nt: TGTGCCAGCAGCCAAGAGTCGGCGAGCGCGGGTCGTTCACCCCTCCACTTT

abundance: -
d_gene: -
j_gene: TRBJ2-3
v_gene: TRBV5-4
CDR3aa: CASSLWKADTQYF
CDR3nt: TGTGCCAGCAGCTTGTGGAAAGCAGATACGCAGTATTTT

abundance: -
d_gene: -
j_gene: TRBJ2-3
v_gene: TRBV25-1
CDR3aa: CASVERVTDTQYF
CDR3nt: TGTGCCAGCGTCGAGCGGGTAACAGATACGCAGTATTTT

abundance: -
d_gene: -
j_gene: TRBJ1-5
v_gene: TRBV2
CDR3aa: CASGENQPQHF
CDR3nt: TGTGCCAGCGGGGAAAATCAGCCCCAGCATTTT

abundance: -
d_gene: TRBD1
j_gene: TRBJ2-7
v_gene: TRBV6-1
CDR3aa: CASSEPGQGYEQYF
CDR3nt: TGTGCCAGCAGTGAACCCGGACAGGGTTACGAGCAGTACTTC

abundance: -
d_gene: TRBD1
j_gene: TRBJ1-2
v_gene: TRBV10-2
CDR3aa: CASSYSGQVVYGYTF
CDR3nt: TGCGCCAGCAGTTACTCGGGACAGGTTGTCTATGGCTACACCTTC

abundance: -
d_gene: -
j_gene: TRBJ1-2
v_gene: TRBV29-1
CDR3aa: CSVATVSPGYTF
CDR3nt: TGCAGCGTCGCGACAGTTTCCCCTGGCTACACCTTC

abundance: -
d_gene: -
j_gene: TRBJ2-2
v_gene: TRBV30
CDR3aa: CAWIRENTGELFF
CDR3nt: TGTGCCTGGATTAGAGAAAACACCGGGGAGCTGTTTTTT

abundance: -
d_gene: -
j_gene: TRBJ1-2
v_gene: TRBV7-3
CDR3aa: CASSLSNTERAGYTF
CDR3nt: TGTGCCAGCAGCTTAAGTAACACAGAAAGGGCTGGCTACACCTTC

abundance: -
d_gene: -
j_gene: TRBJ2-5
v_gene: TRBV19
CDR3aa: CASSRGTETQYF
CDR3nt: TGTGCCAGTAGTCGGGGTACGGAGACCCAGTACTTC

abundance: -
d_gene: -
j_gene: TRBJ2-1
v_gene: TRBV25-1
CDR3aa: CASSDALTGSYNEQFF
CDR3nt: TGTGCCAGCAGTGACGCCTTGACAGGCTCCTACAATGAGCAGTTCTTC

abundance: few
d_gene: -
j_gene: TRBJ1-1
v_gene: TRBV6-1
CDR3aa: CASSDRTGTEAFF
CDR3nt: TGTGCCAGCAGTGATAGGACCGGCACTGAAGCTTTCTTT

abundance: -
d_gene: TRBD1
j_gene: TRBJ1-5
v_gene: TRBV18
CDR3aa: CASSVTGTGVGFDSNQPQHF
CDR3nt: TGTGCCAGCTCAGTTACCGGGACAGGGGTTGGTTTCGATAGCAATCAGCCCCAGCATTTT

abundance: few
d_gene: -
j_gene: TRBJ2-5
v_gene: TRBV5-4
CDR3aa: CASSLVGQPGKETQYF
CDR3nt: TGTGCCAGCAGCTTGGTCGGACAGCCAGGAAAAGAGACCCAGTACTTC

abundance: -
d_gene: TRBD2
j_gene: TRBJ2-5
v_gene: TRBV7-2
CDR3aa: CASSLQAGMYQETQYF
CDR3nt: TGTGCCAGCAGCCTCCAAGCGGGGATGTACCAAGAGACCCAGTACTTC

abundance: once
d_gene: -
j_gene: TRBJ2-7
v_gene: TRBV28
CDR3aa: CASSLTLERVQYF
CDR3nt: TGTGCCAGCAGTTTGACCCTCGAGAGGGTCCAGTACTTC

abundance: -
d_gene: -
j_gene: TRBJ2-7
v_gene: TRBV28
CDR3aa: CASSPGNPYEQYF
CDR3nt: TGTGCCAGCAGCCCAGGGAATCCCTACGAGCAGTACTTC

abundance: -
d_gene: TRBD1
j_gene: TRBJ2-6
v_gene: TRBV5-1
CDR3aa: CASSLQGAGANVLTF
CDR3nt: TGCGCCAGCAGCTTACAGGGGGCTGGGGCCAACGTCCTGACTTTC

abundance: -
d_gene: TRBD2
j_gene: TRBJ2-7
v_gene: TRBV2
CDR3aa: CASSVILAGVYEQYF
CDR3nt: TGTGCCAGCAGTGTGATACTAGCGGGAGTCTACGAGCAGTACTTC

abundance: -
d_gene: -
j_gene: TRBJ2-7
v_gene: TRBV6-5
CDR3aa: CASSYTTVAYEQYF
CDR3nt: TGTGCCAGCAGTTACACGACAGTAGCCTACGAGCAGTACTTC

abundance: -
d_gene: TRBD2
j_gene: TRBJ2-3
v_gene: TRBV7-2
CDR3aa: CASSLRLAGGPDTQYF
CDR3nt: TGTGCCAGCAGCCTAAGACTAGCGGGGGGACCAGATACGCAGTATTTT

abundance: -
d_gene: TRBD1
j_gene: TRBJ1-1
v_gene: TRBV2
CDR3aa: CASSKGTGVPTEAFF
CDR3nt: TGTGCCAGCAGTAAAGGGACAGGGGTGCCCACTGAAGCTTTCTTT

abundance: -
d_gene: -
j_gene: TRBJ2-7
v_gene: TRBV5-1
CDR3aa: CASSEIGTVYEQYF
CDR3nt: TGCGCCAGTTCCGAGATAGGGACTGTCTACGAGCAGTACTTC

abundance: -
d_gene: -
j_gene: TRBJ2-7
v_gene: TRBV11-2
CDR3aa: CASSLSQTGYEQYF
CDR3nt: TGTGCCAGCAGCTTATCCCAGACCGGGTACGAGCAGTACTTC

abundance: once
d_gene: -
j_gene: TRBJ2-1
v_gene: TRBV20-1
CDR3aa: CSASQGGEQFF
CDR3nt: TGCAGTGCCTCCCAGGGGGGTGAGCAGTTCTTC

abundance: few
d_gene: TRBD1
j_gene: TRBJ1-6
v_gene: TRBV6-5
CDR3aa: CASSYSGTAGWPLHF
CDR3nt: TGTGCCAGCAGTTACTCCGGGACAGCCGGGTGGCCCCTCCACTTT

abundance: -
d_gene: -
j_gene: TRBJ2-2
v_gene: TRBV25-1
CDR3aa: CASTSQNTGELFF
CDR3nt: TGTGCCAGCACCTCACAGAACACCGGGGAGCTGTTTTTT

abundance: -
d_gene: TRBD2
j_gene: TRBJ2-3
v_gene: TRBV28
CDR3aa: CASSSLAGTSTDTQYF
CDR3nt: TGTGCCAGCAGTTCTCTAGCGGGAACTAGCACAGATACGCAGTATTTT

abundance: -
d_gene: TRBD2
j_gene: TRBJ2-7
v_gene: TRBV13
CDR3aa: CASSLGSGSYEQYF
CDR3nt: TGTGCCAGCAGCTTAGGTAGCGGGAGCTACGAGCAGTACTTC

abundance: once
d_gene: -
j_gene: TRBJ1-4
v_gene: TRBV5-6
CDR3aa: CASSSTATNEKLFF
CDR3nt: TGTGCCAGCAGCTCGACTGCAACTAATGAAAAACTGTTTTTT

abundance: -
d_gene: TRBD1
j_gene: TRBJ2-7
v_gene: TRBV19
CDR3aa: CASHGRGSSYEQYF
CDR3nt: TGTGCCAGTCACGGCAGGGGGAGCTCCTACGAGCAGTACTTC